These T cell receptor beta chains were read from a single sample in a study of long-term antiretroviral therapy in people with HIV. Assay: immunoSEQ multiplex PCR; the TCRdb copy retains only in-frame clones and omits some. The table shows roughly 20,000 clones, with roughly 91% occurring only once. The sample here was unsorted PBMCs, taken 2.3 years after starting antiretroviral therapy. The receptor set was obtained from a man between 60 and 70 years old with HIV. The CDR3 runs from the conserved cysteine through the conserved F or W. The D gene is left open where the match is weak. Size is stated for part of the rows, as once, few or many counts, or as a class when the clone is expanded.

d_call	v_call	clone_size	j_call	cdr3_aa	cdr3_nt
TRBD1	TRBV29-1	once	TRBJ1-2	CSVGTGRSNGYTF	TGCAGCGTGGGGACAGGGAGGTCTAATGGCTACACCTTC
NA	TRBV5-6	NA	TRBJ1-4	CASSQVGAQYNEKLFF	TGTGCCAGCAGCCAGGTGGGGGCACAGTATAATGAAAAACTGTTTTTT
NA	TRBV5-1	NA	TRBJ2-2	CASSLEKVANTGELFF	TGCGCCAGCAGCTTGGAAAAGGTCGCGAACACCGGGGAGCTGTTTTTT
NA	TRBV5-1	NA	TRBJ1-2	CASSSGQNYGHTF	TGCGCCAGCAGCTCCGGACAGAACTATGGCCACACCTTC
TRBD2	TRBV30	NA	TRBJ2-3	CAWSRLATDTQYF	TGTGCCTGGAGTAGACTAGCCACAGATACGCAGTATTTT
NA	TRBV5-5	NA	TRBJ2-7	CASSPGRGLYEQYF	TGTGCCAGCAGCCCCGGCAGGGGCCTCTACGAGCAGTACTTC
NA	TRBV18	few	TRBJ1-5	CASSRQYSNQPQHF	TGTGCCAGCTCACGACAGTATAGCAATCAGCCCCAGCATTTT
NA	TRBV2	NA	TRBJ1-2	CASRILVHGYTF	TGTGCCAGCAGGATCTTGGTGCATGGCTACACCTTC
NA	TRBV10-2	NA	TRBJ2-1	CASSGVGPTAYNEQFF	TGCGCCAGCAGCGGGGTGGGTCCGACCGCTTACAATGAGCAGTTCTTC
NA	TRBV15	NA	TRBJ1-1	CATGDNTEAFF	TGTGCCACCGGCGACAACACTGAAGCTTTCTTT
NA	TRBV6-5	NA	TRBJ2-6	CATSRGISGANVLTF	TGTGCCACCTCGAGAGGGATTTCTGGGGCCAACGTCCTGACTTTC
NA	TRBV7-9	NA	TRBJ2-5	CASSFGDEKTQYF	TGTGCCAGCAGCTTTGGGGACGAAAAGACCCAGTACTTC
NA	TRBV6-6	NA	TRBJ1-5	CASTLGVGVPQHF	TGTGCCAGCACCCTCGGGGTTGGGGTTCCCCAGCATTTT
NA	TRBV27	once	TRBJ2-1	CASSPVISALSYNEQFF	TGTGCCAGCAGTCCGGTAATTTCGGCCCTCTCCTACAATGAGCAGTTCTTC
NA	TRBV5-1	NA	TRBJ1-2	CASSLGLGDRIGYTF	TGCGCCAGCAGCTTGGGTTTAGGGGACCGGATCGGCTACACCTTC
NA	TRBV6-1	once	TRBJ1-5	CASQVYSNQPQHF	TGTGCCAGCCAAGTATATAGCAATCAGCCCCAGCATTTT
NA	TRBV5-1	NA	TRBJ2-7	CASSLDPSREQYF	TGCGCCAGCAGCCTAGACCCCTCGCGCGAGCAGTACTTC
TRBD2	TRBV5-4	NA	TRBJ2-1	CASSFGGLAGGQSYNEQFF	TGTGCCAGCAGCTTCGGGGGACTAGCGGGGGGGCAATCCTACAATGAGCAGTTCTTC
NA	TRBV5-1	once	TRBJ2-3	CASSLGRDYRVDTQYF	TGCGCCAGCAGCTTGGGGCGGGACTACAGGGTAGATACGCAGTATTTT
NA	TRBV11-2	NA	TRBJ2-2	CASSLVNTGELFF	TGTGCCAGCAGCTTAGTCAACACCGGGGAGCTGTTTTTT
NA	TRBV9	NA	TRBJ2-1	CASSDPGVRLNEQFF	TGTGCCAGCAGCGATCCAGGGGTTCGTCTGAATGAGCAGTTCTTC
NA	TRBV5-6	NA	TRBJ2-3	CASSPARGAADTQYF	TGTGCCAGCAGCCCCGCCCGGGGCGCCGCAGATACGCAGTATTTT
NA	TRBV4-2	NA	TRBJ2-1	CASSQGSYNEQFF	TGTGCCAGCAGCCAAGGGTCTTACAATGAGCAGTTCTTC
NA	TRBV7-2	NA	TRBJ2-1	CASSLARTSPSYNEQFF	TGTGCCAGCAGCTTAGCGCGAACTAGCCCCTCCTACAATGAGCAGTTCTTC
NA	TRBV10-2	NA	TRBJ1-2	CASSLEAASYGYTF	TGCGCCAGCAGTCTAGAAGCGGCGTCCTATGGCTACACCTTC
TRBD1	TRBV6-1	NA	TRBJ2-3	CASKLTGEPDTQYF	TGTGCCAGCAAATTGACAGGGGAACCAGATACGCAGTATTTT
TRBD2	TRBV29-1	NA	TRBJ2-3	CSVEGGTSGITDTQYF	TGCAGCGTTGAAGGGGGGACTAGCGGGATTACAGATACGCAGTATTTT
NA	TRBV27	NA	TRBJ2-3	CASSFGIGLGDTQYF	TGTGCCAGCAGTTTTGGGATCGGTTTAGGGGATACGCAGTATTTT
NA	TRBV9	NA	TRBJ1-3	CASSQAGENTIYF	TGTGCCAGCAGCCAGGCGGGGGAAAACACCATATATTTT
NA	TRBV9	NA	TRBJ1-1	CASSRKHTGNTEAFF	TGTGCCAGCAGCCGGAAACATACCGGGAACACTGAAGCTTTCTTT
TRBD2	TRBV27	NA	TRBJ2-7	CASGRLSGATYEQYF	TGTGCCAGCGGGCGTTTGAGCGGGGCAACCTACGAGCAGTACTTC
TRBD1	TRBV7-6	NA	TRBJ1-5	CASSFTGGSQQPQHF	TGTGCCAGCAGCTTTACAGGGGGCTCACAACAGCCCCAGCATTTT
NA	TRBV19	NA	TRBJ1-1	CASSTSRTGRTEAFF	TGTGCCAGTAGTACATCTCGGACTGGAAGGACTGAAGCTTTCTTT
TRBD1	TRBV5-1	NA	TRBJ1-4	CASRTGDQGNEKLFF	TGCGCCAGCAGGACAGGGGATCAGGGTAATGAAAAACTGTTTTTT
TRBD1	TRBV15	NA	TRBJ1-5	CATNRGIEPQHF	TGTGCCACCAACAGGGGGATTGAGCCCCAGCATTTT
NA	TRBV7-6	NA	TRBJ2-5	CASSPVSGTQYF	TGTGCCAGCAGCCCAGTCTCTGGGACCCAGTACTTC
TRBD1	TRBV18	NA	TRBJ1-2	CASSETGDYGYTF	TGTGCCAGCTCGGAGACAGGGGACTATGGCTACACCTTC
NA	TRBV29-1	NA	TRBJ2-3	CSVTALFSTDTQYF	TGCAGCGTGACGGCGCTGTTCAGCACAGATACGCAGTATTTT
NA	TRBV10-2	NA	TRBJ1-3	CASSESRVNTIYF	TGCGCCAGCAGTGAGTCTCGGGTGAACACCATATATTTT
NA	TRBV9	NA	TRBJ2-7	CASSPRLVPREQYF	TGTGCCAGCAGCCCTCGACTAGTTCCTCGGGAGCAGTACTTC
TRBD2	TRBV5-1	NA	TRBJ2-1	CASSRAGGGSYNEQFF	TGCGCCAGCAGCCGCGCTGGCGGGGGGTCCTACAATGAGCAGTTCTTC
NA	TRBV6-4	NA	TRBJ2-1	CASSGMSGGYNEQFF	TGTGCCAGCAGTGGCATGAGCGGAGGCTACAATGAGCAGTTCTTC
TRBD2	TRBV7-8	NA	TRBJ2-1	CASSLALAGNEQFF	TGTGCCAGCAGCTTAGCGCTAGCGGGCAATGAGCAGTTCTTC
NA	TRBV18	NA	TRBJ1-4	CASSEVAANEKLFF	TGTGCCAGCTCAGAGGTAGCAGCTAATGAAAAACTGTTTTTT
TRBD2	TRBV29-1	NA	TRBJ2-5	CSAGGGQETQYF	TGCAGCGCCGGGGGGGGACAAGAGACCCAGTACTTC
NA	TRBV5-1	NA	TRBJ2-7	CASSLGGKPYEQYF	TGCGCCAGCAGCTTGGGGGGCAAACCCTACGAGCAGTACTTC
NA	TRBV5-1	NA	TRBJ1-1	CASSLVVPSTEAFF	TGCGCCAGCAGCTTGGTAGTCCCGAGCACTGAAGCTTTCTTT
TRBD2	TRBV29-1	NA	TRBJ2-3	CSALNSGGSTDTQYF	TGCAGCGCCCTCAATAGCGGGGGCAGCACAGATACGCAGTATTTT
NA	TRBV6-5	NA	TRBJ1-5	CASSYSAGAIYPQHF	TGTGCCAGCAGTTACTCGGCAGGAGCCATCTATCCCCAGCATTTT